A single sample is the source of the 31 T cell receptor beta chains below, sequenced in a study of blood T cell repertoires in COVID-19. The table came from immunoSEQ multiplex PCR; TCRdb's copy has only in-frame clones and leaves some out. The sample includes some 200,000 clones, 80% to 90% of them seen just once. Input material: peripheral blood. The receptors originated from a woman between 40 and 50 years old who had recovered from COVID-19.

The chain links TRBV19 to TRBJ2-3, with D perhaps TRBD2 (6 bases). Per the germline V gene, CDR1 is LNHDA and CDR2 is SQIVND (reference sequence). The CDR3 has 14 amino acids. Trimming cost V 1 base and J 2 bases, with 7 bases left between them. This CDR3 is CASSIGTNTDTQYF. The CDR3 region has the DNA TGTGCCAGTAGTATAGGGACTAACACAGATACGCAGTATTTT. Full variable domain (rest looked up from reference TRBV19 and TRBJ2-3): DGGITQSPKYLFRKEGQNVTLSCEQNLNHDAMYWYRQDPGQGLRLIYYSQIVNDFQKGDIAEGYSVSREKKESFPLTVTSAQKNPTAFYLCASSIGTNTDTQYFGPGTRLTVL.

This clone was seen just once. J is TRBJ2-1 and V is TRBV4-1; D perhaps matches TRBD2 (7 bases). The length of the CDR3 is 16 residues. With 1 base removed from V and 5 bases from J, the gap between germline ends came to 15 bases. Germline V gene data show CDR1 as MGHRA and CDR2 as YSYEKL. CDR3 loop: CASSQVFDGGHNEQFF. The DNA for the CDR3 is TGCGCCAGCAGCCAAGTTTTTGACGGGGGGCACAATGAGCAGTTCTTC.

This chain's CDR3 is CASSLDGRGYGYTF. For the CDR3, the DNA is TGTGCCAGCAGCTTAGACGGACGGGGCTATGGCTACACCTTC. V is TRBV7-9 and J is TRBJ1-2; D is unresolved. CDR1 is SEHNR and CDR2 is FQNEAQ in the germline V gene (reference sequence). CDR3 length: 14 amino acids. Trimming took off 1 base at V and 4 bases at J, with 10 bases between the two ends.

V and J are TRBV6-5 and TRBJ2-7, with a possible D match to TRBD2 (5 bases). Germline CDR1 and CDR2: MNHEY and SVGAGI. The CDR3 runs to 15 residues. Trimming removed 0 bases at V and 7 bases at J, with 16 bases between. The CDR3 loop reads CASSYSRPGRDEQYF. The DNA for the CDR3 is TGTGCCAGCAGTTACTCGAGGCCCGGTCGGGATGAGCAGTACTTC.

The rearrangement links TRBV7-6 to TRBJ2-3; TRBD2 matches 10 bases. Trimming at V came to 5 bases and at J to 0 bases, leaving 2 bases not matched to a gene. The CDR3 is 15 residues long. Germline V gives CDR1 SGHVS, CDR2 FNYEAQ. The CDR3 loop is CASSPSGGSTDTQYF. The CDR3 DNA sequence: TGTGCCAGCAGCCCTAGCGGGGGTAGCACAGATACGCAGTATTTT.

V usage is TRBV3-1 (or the pseudogene TRBV3-2) and J usage is TRBJ2-7; D is uncertain. The CDR3 is 11 residues long. Germline V gene lookup returns CDR1 LGHDT and CDR2 YNNKEL (reference sequence). With 5 bases removed from V and 5 bases from J, the gap between germline ends came to 7 bases. As DNA, the CDR3 is TGTGCCAGCAGCTTCATAGACGAGCAGTACTTC. Protein: CASSFIDEQYF.

As DNA, the CDR3 is TGTGCCAGCAGTTTACTTGGACAGGGCTACACCTTC. Its translation is CASSLLGQGYTF. V and J are TRBV12-3 or TRBV12-4 and TRBJ1-2; D is possibly TRBD1 (6 bases). V gave up 2 bases and J gave up 8 bases, with 9 bases separating them. The CDR3 runs to 12 residues.

This chain connects TRBV6-5 to TRBJ1-1; 7 positions agree with TRBD1. Unmatched junction bases numbered 7, after V lost 6 bases and J lost 3 bases. Looked up from germline, CDR1 is MNHEY and CDR2 is SVGAGI. The CDR3 extends over 14 amino acids. CDR3 in DNA: TGTGCCAGCAGGTCAGGGGGAGAGTACACTGAAGCTTTCTTT. Amino acid sequence: CASRSGGEYTEAFF.

The chain employs TRBV19 and TRBJ1-1; no reliable D call. This CDR3 has 12 residues. Trimming removed 2 bases from V and 11 bases from J, with 12 bases in between. Germline V gene lookup returns CDR1 LNHDA and CDR2 SQIVND (reference sequence). The CDR3 here is CASSIQTAQAFF. Here the CDR3 DNA reads TGTGCCAGTAGTATACAAACAGCCCAGGCTTTCTTT.

This chain links TRBV5-6 with TRBJ2-3; TRBD1 matches at 8 bases. Germline CDR1 SGHDT, CDR2 YYEEEE. This CDR3 is built from 17 residues. Trimming took 4 bases from V and 4 from J; bases not matched to a gene: 14. The CDR3 DNA reads TGTGCCAGCAGCCCACCAGAGGGCAGGGGGCGATCAGATACGCAGTATTTT. It encodes CASSPPEGRGRSDTQYF.

The V call is TRBV6-5, the J call TRBJ1-1, with a weak D call TRBD1 (6 bases). With 4 bases removed from V and 6 bases from J, the gap between germline ends came to 18 bases. Germline V CDR1 and CDR2: MNHEY, SVGAGI. The CDR3 extends over 15 amino acids. This CDR3 is CASSLRRGGRAEAFF. In nucleotides, the CDR3 is TGTGCCAGCAGTTTAAGAAGGGGGGGTCGGGCTGAAGCTTTCTTT.

The chain couples TRBV5-1 to TRBJ2-1; D unresolved. The CDR3 contains 13 residues. Germline loops: CDR1 SGHRS, CDR2 YFSETQ. The V and J ends lost 0 bases and 5 bases respectively, with 6 bases between them. The CDR3 DNA follows: TGCGCCAGCAGCTTGGTACGAGACAATGAGCAGTTCTTC. Protein sequence: CASSLVRDNEQFF.

This rearrangement joins TRBV7-9 to TRBJ1-2; D not resolved. V was pared by 5 bases and J by 3 bases, with 13 bases between. CDR1 is SEHNR, CDR2 FQNEAQ, per germline (reference sequence). This CDR3 has 14 amino acids. CDR3 loop: CASSPGVRDYGYTF. The CDR3 bases are TGTGCCAGCAGCCCGGGAGTTAGAGACTATGGCTACACCTTC.

The rearrangement uses TRBV7-9 and TRBJ2-7; 10 nucleotides align to TRBD1. Germline V lookup: CDR1 SEHNR, CDR2 FQNEAQ (reference sequence). The CDR3 has 14 amino acids. J lost 6 bases, V lost 5 bases, and 7 bases had no gene match. CDR3 residues: CASSNRDRGVEQYF. The CDR3 DNA sequence: TGTGCCAGCAGCAACCGGGACAGGGGCGTCGAGCAGTACTTC.

The rearrangement joins TRBV11-2 to TRBJ2-1, with 8 bases aligning to TRBD1. CDR3 length equals 15 residues. V shed 0 bases and J 4 bases; nucleotides not matched to a gene: 2. Per the germline V gene, CDR1 is SGHAT and CDR2 is FQNNGV. In nucleotides, the CDR3 is TGTGCCAGCAGCTTAGAGGGACAGGAGTACAATGAGCAGTTCTTC. Translating it yields CASSLEGQEYNEQFF.

V usage is TRBV9 and J usage is TRBJ2-7; TRBD1 matches at 9 bases. The germline V gene has CDR1 SGDLS and CDR2 YYNGEE. Trimming took 1 base from V and 6 from J; bases not matched to a gene: 5. CDR3 length equals 14 residues. Here the CDR3 DNA reads TGTGCCAGCAGCGTACTGGGACAGGGAGGCGAGCAGTACTTC. Amino acid sequence: CASSVLGQGGEQYF.

The V gene is TRBV12-3 or TRBV12-4, the J gene TRBJ2-4; D unresolved. The V and J ends lost 5 bases and 9 bases respectively, with 5 bases between them. This CDR3 contains 10 residues. The CDR3: CASSGAIQYF. In DNA, the CDR3 is TGTGCCAGCAGTGGAGCCATTCAGTACTTC.

V gene TRBV7-6 combines with J gene TRBJ2-2, with 10 bases identical to TRBD1. The V gene end was trimmed by 3 bases and the J gene end by 6 bases; junction bases not matched to a gene: 4. The germline CDR1 and CDR2 sequences are SGHVS and FNYEAQ. The CDR3 is 15 residues long. Here the CDR3 reads CASSLRDRGPGELFF. Here the CDR3 DNA reads TGTGCCAGCAGCTTGCGGGACAGGGGCCCCGGGGAGCTGTTTTTT.

V gene TRBV6-2 or TRBV6-3 combines with J gene TRBJ2-5, with TRBD1 as a possible D gene (6 bases). The CDR3 has 16 amino acids. With 0 bases removed from V and 5 bases from J, the gap between germline ends came to 16 bases. Germline assignment: CDR1 MNHEY and CDR2 SVGEGT. The CDR3 bases are TGTGCCAGCAGTTACTCGAACAGGGATGTTCGGGAGACCCAGTACTTC. It specifies CASSYSNRDVRETQYF.

The chain carries TRBV4-2 and TRBJ2-3; 9 bases agree with TRBD2. CDR1 and CDR2 (germline): LGHNA, YNFKEQ. V lost 0 bases and J lost 1; bases outside the gene matches: 5. The CDR3 consists of 17 residues. DNA for the CDR3: TGTGCCAGCAGCCAAGATCGCCAGCGGGGGGGCACAGATACGCAGTATTTT. It specifies CASSQDRQRGGTDTQYF.

This rearrangement joins TRBV3-1 (or the pseudogene TRBV3-2) to TRBJ1-3, with TRBD1 identical over 8 bases. The CDR3 has 16 residues. V lost 2 bases and J lost 2; bases outside the gene matches: 5. Germline CDR1 LGHDT, CDR2 YNNKEL (reference sequence). The CDR3 reads CASSQPMTGAGNTIYF. CDR3 nucleotide sequence: TGTGCCAGCAGCCAACCCATGACAGGGGCTGGAAACACCATATATTTT.

The gene calls are TRBV6-4 and TRBJ2-2; 8 nucleotides agree with TRBD1. The V gene's germline CDR1 is MRHNA and CDR2 SNTAGT. The CDR3 has 14 residues. The J segment lost 6 bases and the V segment lost 4 bases, leaving 4 bases of the junction unmatched. The CDR3: CASSVQGASGELFF. CDR3 sequence (DNA): TGTGCCAGCAGTGTCCAGGGGGCATCCGGGGAGCTGTTTTTT.

CDR3 in amino acids: CASSIQSGSSYEQYF. In DNA form, the CDR3 reads TGTGCCAGTAGTATTCAGAGCGGAAGCTCCTACGAGCAGTACTTC. The rearrangement links TRBV19 to TRBJ2-7, with D possibly being TRBD2 (5 bases). Germline V gene data show CDR1 as LNHDA and CDR2 as SQIVND (reference sequence). CDR3 length: 15 amino acids. V was cut by 3 bases and J by 0 bases, with 12 bases left in between. Based on the CDR3 plus reference TRBV19 and TRBJ2-7, the full variable domain is DGGITQSPKYLFRKEGQNVTLSCEQNLNHDAMYWYRQDPGQGLRLIYYSQIVNDFQKGDIAEGYSVSREKKESFPLTVTSAQKNPTAFYLCASSIQSGSSYEQYFGPGTRLTVT.

There are a few counts of this clone. The chain joins TRBV29-1 to TRBJ2-1; TRBD2 agrees at 7 bases. The V segment lost 3 bases and the J segment 0 bases; nucleotides outside the gene matches: 2. Germline CDR1 is SQVTM and CDR2 is ANQGSEA. The CDR3 consists of 14 residues. CDR3: CSVEGGGSYNEQFF. CDR3 sequence (DNA): TGCAGCGTTGAGGGCGGGGGCTCCTACAATGAGCAGTTCTTC.

This chain uses TRBV6-6 with TRBJ1-1; 7 bases map to TRBD1. CDR3 length equals 16 residues. The germline V gene has CDR1 MNHNY and CDR2 SVGAGI (reference sequence). After removal of 6 bases from V and 2 bases from J, the junction contained 12 bases not matched to a gene. The CDR3 protein is CASSRLLGTVNTEAFF. The CDR3 DNA follows: TGTGCCAGCAGCCGACTCTTGGGGACAGTTAACACTGAAGCTTTCTTT.

This chain connects TRBV10-3 to TRBJ2-7; TRBD1 matches 8 bases. The germline V gene has CDR1 ENHRY and CDR2 SYGVKD. Trimming at V came to 3 bases and at J to 5 bases, leaving 3 bases not matched to a gene. This CDR3 is 13 amino acids long. The CDR3 region is CAISDYRGNEQYF. In DNA form, the CDR3 reads TGTGCCATCAGTGATTACAGGGGGAACGAGCAGTACTTC.

The rearrangement links TRBV3-1 (or the pseudogene TRBV3-2) to TRBJ2-5, with unresolved D. The CDR3 runs to 12 residues. Germline V gene lookup returns CDR1 LGHDT and CDR2 YNNKEL (reference sequence). Trimming cost V 3 bases and J 0 bases, with 2 bases left between them. As DNA, the CDR3 is TGTGCCAGCAGCCACTACCAAGAGACCCAGTACTTC. Protein: CASSHYQETQYF.

This clone was seen only a few times. The V and J genes are TRBV3-1 (or the pseudogene TRBV3-2) and TRBJ2-2; 10 bases agree with TRBD1. With 5 bases clipped from V and 4 bases from J, the junction kept 10 bases outside the gene matches. The CDR3 covers 17 residues. Germline values: CDR1 LGHDT, CDR2 YNNKEL (reference sequence). In DNA form, the CDR3 reads TGTGCCAGCAGCTCCACCGGGACAGGGGTGGGCACCGGGGAGCTGTTTTTT. Encoded protein: CASSSTGTGVGTGELFF.

The chain couples TRBV3-1 (or the pseudogene TRBV3-2) to TRBJ1-2, with TRBD1 as a possible D gene (6 bases). CDR1 and CDR2 (germline): LGHDT, YNNKEL (reference sequence). The CDR3 length is 16 residues. Trimming stripped 4 bases from V and 6 bases from J, with 21 bases between. For the CDR3, the DNA is TGTGCCAGCAGCCGGGGGCGAAAACAGGATCGGAATGGCTACACCTTC. Amino acid sequence: CASSRGRKQDRNGYTF.

J is TRBJ1-2 and V is TRBV29-1; maybe TRBD1 (5 bases). The length of the CDR3 is 12 residues. Looked up from germline, CDR1 is SQVTM and CDR2 is ANQGSEA. The V and J ends lost 5 bases and 0 bases respectively, with 7 bases between them. CDR3 nucleotides: TGCAGCGTTCCAGGGACTAACTATGGCTACACCTTC. Amino acid sequence: CSVPGTNYGYTF.

This clone was detected a few times. The chain is built from TRBV28 and TRBJ2-3; 9 positions agree with TRBD2. The V gene's germline CDR1 is MDHEN and CDR2 SYDVKM. With V trimmed by 1 base and J by 3 bases, 8 bases remained unmatched. This CDR3 comprises 17 residues. In DNA, the CDR3 is TGTGCCAGCAGTTTATTCCGTGCGAGCGGGGGGACAGATACGCAGTATTTT. Translated: CASSLFRASGGTDTQYF.